The 10 T cell receptor beta chains in this list originate from one sample, sequenced in a study of blood T cells in healthy people across ages. Using a J-beta primer mix together with a sample-barcoded 5' primer, a second PCR was run for roughly 6 to 11 cycles. TCRdb re-called the 5' RACE reads with MiXCR, one entry per CDR3 protein. Here the sample spans about 1,600,000 distinct CDR3 sequences, around two fifths being singletons. Sequencing was carried out using blood. These receptors all stem from a woman in her late teens or twenties in good health.

CDR3 region: CASRGGGSEQFF. The CDR3, as DNA: TGTGCCAGCAGAGGGGGAGGGAGTGAGCAGTTCTTC. The V gene is TRBV6-5, the J gene TRBJ2-1; the D gene is possibly TRBD2 (7 bases). This CDR3 region has 12 residues. Trimming shortened V by 6 bases and J by 9 bases, and 12 bases separated the two germline ends. Germline CDR1 is MNHEY and CDR2 is SVGAGI.

This clonotype has a handful of counts. The chain recombines TRBV6-1 with TRBJ1-6; TRBD1 might be the D (5 bases). The CDR3 spans 13 residues. With 10 bases removed from V and 6 bases from J, the gap between germline ends came to 13 bases. Germline loops: CDR1 MNHNS, CDR2 SASEGT. Here the CDR3 reads CAINPGGNSPLHF. CDR3 in DNA: TGTGCCATCAACCCCGGGGGTAATTCACCCCTCCACTTT.

DNA of the CDR3: TGTGCCAGCAGCTTAGGGTTTGGGATGTACAATGAGCAGTACTTC. It specifies CASSLGFGMYNEQYF. This chain joins TRBV7-2 and TRBJ2-5; D gene unclear. Germline V gene sequence: CDR1 SGHTA, CDR2 FQGNSA. The germline V and J ends were trimmed by 1 base and 11 bases, with 20 bases remaining between them. This CDR3 has 15 amino acids.

This clonotype was seen a few times. This chain uses TRBV6-1 with TRBJ2-1; TRBD2 agrees at 9 bases. Trimming at V came to 9 bases and at J to 4 bases, leaving 4 bases not matched to a gene. Germline V gene sequence: CDR1 MNHNS, CDR2 SASEGT. CDR3 length: 13 amino acids. In nucleotides, the CDR3 is TGTGCCAGTGGGACTAGCAGTTACAATGAGCAGTTCTTC. Translation: CASGTSSYNEQFF.

This clonotype has only a few counts. This sequence joins TRBV7-2 and TRBJ2-1; D is undetermined. Germline CDR1 reads SGHTA; CDR2 reads FQGNSA. V was pared by 2 bases and J by 7 bases, with 6 bases between. The CDR3 consists of 12 residues. As DNA, the CDR3 is TGTGCCAGCAGCTTATATCTAAATGAGCAGTTCTTC. Translated, it gives CASSLYLNEQFF. Using reference TRBV7-2 and TRBJ2-1 for the parts outside the CDR3, the full variable domain is GAGVSQSPSNKVTEKGKDVELRCDPISGHTALYWYRQSLGQGLEFLIYFQGNSAPDKSGLPSDRFSAERTGGSVSTLTIQRTQQEDSAVYLCASSLYLNEQFFGPGTRLTVL.

Concerning this clonotype itself: This clone may be a read error of a much larger clone one base away. The V and J genes are TRBV10-3 and TRBJ2-3; D ambiguous. The CDR3 sequence is 11 residues long. From germline, CDR1 is ENHRY and CDR2 SYGVKD. CDR3 in amino acids: CSTSGSDTQYF. The DNA for the CDR3 is TGTTCCACGTCCGGATCAGATACGCAGTATTTT.

The chain links TRBV6-1 to TRBJ2-1, with D possibly TRBD1 on 5 matching bases. The last part of the DNA fits TRBJ2-7 better; the J call may be wrong. Germline V gene lookup returns CDR1 MNHNS and CDR2 SASEGT. This CDR3 has 17 residues. The CDR3 nucleotides read TGTGCCAGCAACCCGACCTCTTTGGGGCGTACCTACAATGAGCAGTACTTC. Residues: CASNPTSLGRTYNEQYF.

In nucleotides, the CDR3 is TGCGCCAGCAGCCAAGATGTTAGCCGCAATGAGCAGTTCTTC. Translating gives CASSQDVSRNEQFF. The gene calls are TRBV4-1 and TRBJ2-1; D remains ambiguous. The CDR3 runs to 14 residues. In germline, CDR1 is MGHRA, CDR2 YSYEKL. The V and J ends lost 0 bases and 6 bases respectively, with 9 bases between them.

The rearrangement joins TRBV4-1 to TRBJ2-7; TRBD2 matches at 11 bases. This CDR3 region has 15 residues. Germline V gene data show CDR1 as MGHRA and CDR2 as YSYEKL. V lost 6 bases and J lost 5; bases outside the gene matches: 9. The CDR3 region is CASRTASGGKNEQYF. In nucleotides, the CDR3 is TGCGCCAGCAGGACTGCTAGCGGGGGGAAGAACGAGCAGTACTTC.

This clonotype came up once. The chain employs TRBV18 and TRBJ1-4, with no clear D. CDR1 and CDR2 from the germline V gene are KGHSH and LQKENI. The V end lost 1 base, the J end lost 10 bases, and 19 bases lay between the germline ends. CDR3 length equals 16 residues. DNA of the CDR3: TGTGCCAGCTCACCACTTGCTATAGGGAGGGAAGCAAAACTGTTTTTT. Its protein is CASSPLAIGREAKLFF. Combining the CDR3 with reference TRBV18 and TRBJ1-4 gives the whole variable domain NAGVMQNPRHLVRRRGQEARLRCSPMKGHSHVYWYRQLPEEGLKFMVYLQKENIIDESGMPKERFSAEFPKEGPSILRIQQVVRGDSAAYFCASSPLAIGREAKLFFGSGTQLSVL.